One sample yielded the 19 T cell receptor beta chains listed below, sequenced in a study of CD4 T cells in relation to SARS-CoV-2 and coronaviruses. CD4+ T cells from unexposed donors were obtained before the COVID-19 pandemic (2011-2018). Isolation of CD4+ T cells took place after approximately 11 days in culture. The protocol was immunoSEQ multiplex PCR, while the TCRdb copy is restricted to in-frame clones and leaves out a portion. The sample yields 24,000 or so clones, 60% to 85% seen once. The antigens these receptors bind are not known. Sequencing used CD4+ T cells from PBMCs, cultured in vitro. The origin of the receptors is a human donor in good health.

Written as DNA, the CDR3 is TGTGCCAGCAGTGACAGACAGGCCACCGGGGAGCTGTTTTTT. Amino acids: CASSDRQATGELFF. The rearrangement uses TRBV6-4 and TRBJ2-2, with a weak D call TRBD1 (6 bases). CDR3 size: 14 residues. The germline gives CDR1 MRHNA, CDR2 SNTAGT. Trimming pared 2 bases from V and 4 bases from J, leaving 8 bases between.

The table lists this clone with a few counts. The genes are TRBV6-2 or TRBV6-3 and TRBJ2-7, with a weak D call TRBD2 (6 bases). The CDR3 is 15 residues long. V was trimmed by 8 bases and J by 4 bases, leaving 21 bases between them. The germline gives CDR1 MNHEY, CDR2 SVGEGT. CDR3 loop: CASGRDGGKRYEQYF. DNA for the CDR3: TGTGCCAGCGGCCGCGATGGCGGGAAGAGGTACGAGCAGTACTTC.

The V call is TRBV19, the J call TRBJ2-7; 14 bases line up with TRBD2. CDR1 is LNHDA and CDR2 is SQIVND in the germline V gene (reference sequence). This CDR3 is 16 amino acids long. The V segment lost 4 bases and the J segment 5 bases; nucleotides outside the gene matches: 7. CDR3 in amino acids: CASSKPGTSGRNEQYF. The CDR3 coding sequence is TGTGCCAGTAGTAAGCCGGGGACTAGCGGGAGAAACGAGCAGTACTTC.

V usage is TRBV6-6 and J usage is TRBJ1-1; D remains ambiguous. The CDR3 is 11 amino acids. Trimming took off 4 bases at V and 7 bases at J, with 7 bases between the two ends. Germline loops: CDR1 MNHNY, CDR2 SVGAGI (reference sequence). The CDR3 coding sequence is TGTGCCAGCAGTTGGTCCGATGAAGCTTTCTTT. Translation: CASSWSDEAFF.

The chain recombines TRBV7-9 with TRBJ1-1; TRBD1 might be the D (5 bases). Deletions cut 7 bases from V and 1 base from J, with 13 bases between. Per germline, CDR1 SEHNR and CDR2 FQNEAQ (reference sequence). The CDR3 covers 14 residues. This chain's CDR3 is CASTPRVENTEAFF. The DNA for the CDR3 is TGTGCCAGCACTCCCAGGGTAGAGAACACTGAAGCTTTCTTT.

This chain links TRBV7-2 with TRBJ2-5; 8 positions match TRBD1. Germline values: CDR1 SGHTA, CDR2 FQGNSA. Germline trimming cut 5 bases from V and 5 bases from J; bases unmatched to any gene: 7. This CDR3 contains 14 residues. The CDR3 reads CASSPPTGAETQYF. DNA for the CDR3: TGTGCCAGCAGCCCCCCGACAGGGGCCGAGACCCAGTACTTC.

The chain joins TRBV3-1 (or the pseudogene TRBV3-2) to TRBJ2-5, with TRBD2 identical over 9 bases. CDR3 length equals 16 residues. Germline V CDR1 and CDR2: LGHDT, YNNKEL (reference sequence). Trimming removed 0 bases from V and 7 bases from J; junction bases left unmatched: 9. The CDR3 coding sequence is TGTGCCAGCAGCCAAGATTGGCGGGGGGGCCTAGTGACCCAGTACTTC. Encoded protein: CASSQDWRGGLVTQYF.

V is TRBV11-3 and J is TRBJ2-7; TRBD1 might be the D (5 bases). Trimming removed 2 bases from V and 5 bases from J, with 13 bases in between. The CDR3 is 14 residues long. Germline V CDR1 and CDR2: SGHNT, YENEEA. CDR3 nucleotide sequence: TGTGCCAGCAGCTTACGGCAGGGTGATGACGAGCAGTACTTC. Protein product: CASSLRQGDDEQYF.

The chain uses TRBV1 and TRBJ2-3; the D call TRBD2 from the table was never checked on the DNA. TRBV1 is listed as a pseudogene. The CDR3 spans 16 residues. The CDR3 sequence: CTSSQGGLAGGPAQYF. Written as DNA, the CDR3 is TGCACCAGCAGCCAAGGGGGACTAGCGGGAGGGCCGGCGCAGTATTTT.

The genes are TRBV13 and TRBJ2-7, with TRBD2 matching over 7 bases. CDR3 length equals 13 residues. V lost 6 bases to trimming and J lost 2 bases; unmatched junction nucleotides: 4. The V gene's germline CDR1 is PRHDT and CDR2 FYEKMQ (reference sequence). In nucleotides, the CDR3 is TGTGCCAGCAGATCAGGACTAGCCTACGAGCAGTACTTC. Translation gives CASRSGLAYEQYF.

The chain has TRBV5-6 and TRBJ1-4, with 7 positions matching TRBD1. The germline CDR1 and CDR2 sequences are SGHDT and YYEEEE. This CDR3 spans 14 amino acids. J lost 3 bases, V lost 4 bases, and 3 bases had no gene match. The DNA for the CDR3 is TGTGCCAGCAGCCCCGGGACAGCTAATGAAAAACTGTTTTTT. Amino acids: CASSPGTANEKLFF.

The rearrangement uses TRBV27 and TRBJ2-1, with D perhaps matching TRBD2 (7 bases). Trimming stripped 2 bases from V and 0 bases from J, with 14 bases between. The germline V gene encodes CDR1 MNHEY and CDR2 SMNVEV (reference sequence). The CDR3 has 17 residues. The CDR3 region is CASSLGEGGFSYNEQFF. The DNA of the CDR3 is TGTGCCAGCAGTTTAGGGGAGGGGGGATTCTCCTACAATGAGCAGTTCTTC.

The chain combines TRBV6-2 or TRBV6-3 with TRBJ1-1; D may be TRBD1 (5 bases). CDR3 length: 15 residues. Trimming cost V 2 bases and J 2 bases, with 12 bases left between them. Looked up from germline, CDR1 is MNHEY and CDR2 is SVGEGT. CDR3 nucleotide sequence: TGTGCCAGCAGTTACGGGGCCGGGCTCAACACTGAAGCTTTCTTT. This gives the protein CASSYGAGLNTEAFF.

The chain joins TRBV5-1 to TRBJ2-7; 8 bases are a match to TRBD1. Germline lookup yields CDR1 SGHRS and CDR2 YFSETQ. CDR3 length: 13 residues. Trimming at V came to 4 bases and at J to 4 bases, leaving 4 bases not matched to a gene. The CDR3 protein is CASSPTGGYEQYF. In nucleotides, the CDR3 is TGCGCCAGCAGCCCCACAGGGGGGTACGAGCAGTACTTC.

The chain has TRBV7-9 and TRBJ2-3, with D perhaps TRBD1 (5 bases). The germline V gene has CDR1 SEHNR and CDR2 FQNEAQ (reference sequence). The V end was cut by 6 bases, the J end by 8 bases, with 12 bases between. The CDR3 spans 12 residues. The CDR3, as DNA: TGTGCCAGCAGGGAGACAGTCTCTACGCAGTATTTT. Residues: CASRETVSTQYF.

The gene calls are TRBV5-6 and TRBJ1-1; maybe TRBD1 (6 bases). The V end was cut by 5 bases, the J end by 4 bases, with 12 bases between. Per the germline V gene, CDR1 is SGHDT and CDR2 is YYEEEE. This CDR3 has 13 residues. CDR3 bases: TGTGCCAGCAGGTATACAGGGAGCACTGAAGCTTTCTTT. Protein sequence: CASRYTGSTEAFF.

This chain links TRBV6-1 with TRBJ1-4; 10 bases agree with TRBD1. The CDR3 consists of 13 residues. With V trimmed by 3 bases and J by 8 bases, 0 bases remained unmatched. Germline V gene data show CDR1 as MNHNS and CDR2 as SASEGT. The CDR3 region has the DNA TGTGCCAGCAGTGAGGACAGGGGGGAAAAACTGTTTTTT. Translating it yields CASSEDRGEKLFF.

V and J are TRBV7-3 and TRBJ2-5, with D unclear. V was cut by 5 bases and J by 5 bases, with 12 bases left in between. The CDR3 contains 13 residues. CDR1 and CDR2 (germline): SGHTA, FQGTGA. In DNA, the CDR3 is TGTGCCAGCAGCAAAGGAGTAGGGGAGACCCAGTACTTC. Its protein product is CASSKGVGETQYF.

This clone has only one observation. The chain carries TRBV3-1 (or the pseudogene TRBV3-2) and TRBJ2-1; the D is unclear. Per the germline V gene, CDR1 is LGHDT and CDR2 is YNNKEL (reference sequence). Deletions cut 3 bases from V and 0 bases from J, with 9 bases between. The CDR3 extends over 15 amino acids. CDR3 protein: CASSQGHYSYNEQFF. The DNA for the CDR3 is TGTGCCAGCAGCCAGGGCCACTACTCCTACAATGAGCAGTTCTTC.